The clone carrying this TCR beta chain was seen a handful of times. The data stem from a study of T-cell memory formation after mild COVID-19. V lost 2 bases to trimming and J lost 6 bases, with 9 bases between them. This CDR3 region has 12 residues. Germline loops: CDR1 SGHNT, CDR2 YYREEE (reference sequence). TCRdb processed the 5' RACE reads anew with MiXCR; each CDR3 protein has one entry. The profile covers about 130,000 distinct CDR3 sequences, with approximately 15% appearing a single time and approximately 4.7% taken by the ten largest. The sequenced sample consisted of PBMCs or a T cell subset sorted from them (not recorded which). The chain is built from TRBV5-4 and TRBJ2-7; D uncertain. The receptor was isolated from a man younger than 35 who had mild COVID-19 (a few samples of this study predate the infection). Cell type and time point are not known. The CDR3 here is CASSFQDGEQYF. The CDR3 bases are TGTGCCAGCAGCTTCCAGGACGGCGAGCAGTACTTC. Full variable domain (remainder filled in from reference TRBV5-4 and TRBJ2-7): ETGVTQSPTHLIKTRGQQVTLRCSSQSGHNTVSWYQQALGQGPQFIFQYYREEENGRGNFPPRFSGLQFPNYSSELNVNALELDDSALYLCASSFQDGEQYFGPGTRLTVT.